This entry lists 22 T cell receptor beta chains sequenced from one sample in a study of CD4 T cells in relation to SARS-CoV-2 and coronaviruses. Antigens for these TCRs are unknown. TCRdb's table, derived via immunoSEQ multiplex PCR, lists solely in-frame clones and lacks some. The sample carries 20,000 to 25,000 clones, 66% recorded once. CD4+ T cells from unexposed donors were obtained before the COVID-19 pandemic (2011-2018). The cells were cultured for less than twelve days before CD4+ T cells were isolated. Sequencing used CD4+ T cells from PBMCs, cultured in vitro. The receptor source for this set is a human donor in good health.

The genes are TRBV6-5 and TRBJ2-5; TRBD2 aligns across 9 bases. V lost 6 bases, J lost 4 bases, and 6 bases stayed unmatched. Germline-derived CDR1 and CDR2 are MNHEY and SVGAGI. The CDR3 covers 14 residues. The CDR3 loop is CASRGGGAPETQYF. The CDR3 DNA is TGTGCCAGCAGAGGCGGGGGGGCCCCAGAGACCCAGTACTTC.

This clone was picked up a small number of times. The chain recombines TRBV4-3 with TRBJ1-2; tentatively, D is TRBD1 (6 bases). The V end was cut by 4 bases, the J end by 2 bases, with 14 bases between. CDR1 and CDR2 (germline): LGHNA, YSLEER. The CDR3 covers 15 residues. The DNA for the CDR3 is TGCGCCAGCAGCCCTCAGTTCGGACAGAACTATGGCTACACCTTC. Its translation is CASSPQFGQNYGYTF.

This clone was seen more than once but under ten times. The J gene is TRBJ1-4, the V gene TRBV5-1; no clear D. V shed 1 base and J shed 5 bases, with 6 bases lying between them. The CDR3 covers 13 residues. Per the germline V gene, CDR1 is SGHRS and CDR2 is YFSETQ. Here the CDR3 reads CASSLQPNEKLFF. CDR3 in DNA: TGCGCCAGCAGCTTGCAACCGAATGAAAAACTGTTTTTT.

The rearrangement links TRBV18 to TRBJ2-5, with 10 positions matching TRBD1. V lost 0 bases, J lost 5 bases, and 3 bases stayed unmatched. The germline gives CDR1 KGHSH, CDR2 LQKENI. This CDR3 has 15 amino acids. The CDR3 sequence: CASSPPGTGVETQYF. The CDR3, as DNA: TGTGCCAGCTCACCACCCGGGACAGGGGTTGAGACCCAGTACTTC.

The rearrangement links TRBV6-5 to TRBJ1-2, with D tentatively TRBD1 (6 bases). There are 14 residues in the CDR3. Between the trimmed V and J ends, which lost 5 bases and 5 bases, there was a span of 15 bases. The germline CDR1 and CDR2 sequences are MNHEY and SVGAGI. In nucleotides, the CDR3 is TGTGCCAGCAGTACTTTAGGCAGGGGATATGGCTACACCTTC. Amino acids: CASSTLGRGYGYTF.

The CDR3 protein is CASSIGLRTSGRAYEQYF. CDR3 coding DNA: TGTGCCAGTAGTATTGGCCTTAGGACTAGCGGGAGGGCCTACGAGCAGTACTTC. The chain couples TRBV19 to TRBJ2-7; 15 bases agree with TRBD2. This CDR3 is built from 18 residues. Germline trimming cut 3 bases from V and 2 bases from J; bases unmatched to any gene: 8. Per germline, CDR1 LNHDA and CDR2 SQIVND (reference sequence).

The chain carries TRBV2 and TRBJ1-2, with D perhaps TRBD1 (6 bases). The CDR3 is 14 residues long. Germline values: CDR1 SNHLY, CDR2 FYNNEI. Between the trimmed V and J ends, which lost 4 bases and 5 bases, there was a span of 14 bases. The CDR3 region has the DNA TGTGCCAGCAGTGCACAGGGTAACGAGTATGGCTACACCTTC. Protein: CASSAQGNEYGYTF.

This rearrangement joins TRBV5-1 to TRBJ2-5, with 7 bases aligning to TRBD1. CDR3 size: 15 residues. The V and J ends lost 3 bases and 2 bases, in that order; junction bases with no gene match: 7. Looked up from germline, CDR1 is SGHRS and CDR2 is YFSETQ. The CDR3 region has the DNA TGCGCCAGCAGCTCGAAGCAACAGGGGCAAGAGACCCAGTACTTC. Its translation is CASSSKQQGQETQYF.

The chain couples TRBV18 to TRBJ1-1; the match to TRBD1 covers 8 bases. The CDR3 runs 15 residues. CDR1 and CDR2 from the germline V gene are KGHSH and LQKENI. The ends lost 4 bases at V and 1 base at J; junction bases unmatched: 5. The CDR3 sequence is CASSRWTGRNTEAFF. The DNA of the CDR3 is TGTGCCAGCTCACGTTGGACAGGGAGGAACACTGAAGCTTTCTTT.

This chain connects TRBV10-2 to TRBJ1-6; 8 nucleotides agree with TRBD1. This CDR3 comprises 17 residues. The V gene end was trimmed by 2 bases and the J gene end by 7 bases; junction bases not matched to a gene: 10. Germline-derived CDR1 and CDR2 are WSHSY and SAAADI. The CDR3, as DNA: TGCGCCAGCAGTGAGGGACAGGGTCCTAGGGCAAATTCACCCCTCCACTTT. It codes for CASSEGQGPRANSPLHF.

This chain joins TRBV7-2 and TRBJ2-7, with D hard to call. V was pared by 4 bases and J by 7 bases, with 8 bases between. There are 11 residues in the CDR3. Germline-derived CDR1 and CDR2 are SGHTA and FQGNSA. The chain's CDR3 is CASSSRLEQYF. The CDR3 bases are TGTGCCAGCAGCTCCAGACTGGAGCAGTACTTC.

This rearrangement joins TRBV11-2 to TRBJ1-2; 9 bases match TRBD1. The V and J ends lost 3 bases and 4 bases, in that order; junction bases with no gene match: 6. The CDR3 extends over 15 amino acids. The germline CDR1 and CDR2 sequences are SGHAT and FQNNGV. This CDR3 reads CASSFGQGRSYGYTF. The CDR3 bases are TGTGCCAGCAGCTTCGGACAGGGGAGAAGCTATGGCTACACCTTC.

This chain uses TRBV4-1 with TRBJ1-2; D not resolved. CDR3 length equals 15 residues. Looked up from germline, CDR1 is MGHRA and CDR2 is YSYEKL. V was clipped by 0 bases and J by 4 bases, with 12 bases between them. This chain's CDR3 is CASSQDLSVGYGYTF. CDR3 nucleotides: TGCGCCAGCAGCCAAGATCTTTCAGTAGGCTATGGCTACACCTTC.

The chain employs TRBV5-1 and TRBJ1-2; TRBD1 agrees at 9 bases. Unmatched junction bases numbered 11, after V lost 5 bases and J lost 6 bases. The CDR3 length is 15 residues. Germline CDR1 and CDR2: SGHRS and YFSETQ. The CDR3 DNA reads TGCGCCAGCAGTCCCTCGACAGGGGGGGCCAATGGCTACACCTTC. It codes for CASSPSTGGANGYTF.

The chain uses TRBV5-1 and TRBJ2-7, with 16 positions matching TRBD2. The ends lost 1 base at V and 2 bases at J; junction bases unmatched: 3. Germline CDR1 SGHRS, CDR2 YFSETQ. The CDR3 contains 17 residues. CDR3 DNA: TGCGCCAGCAGCTTGACGGGACTAGCGGGAGGGCCCTACGAGCAGTACTTC. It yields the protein CASSLTGLAGGPYEQYF.

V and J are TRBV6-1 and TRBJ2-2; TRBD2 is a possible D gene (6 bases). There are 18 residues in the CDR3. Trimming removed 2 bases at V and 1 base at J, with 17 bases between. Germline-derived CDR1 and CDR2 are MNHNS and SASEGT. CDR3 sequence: CASSESLQGAGNTGELFF. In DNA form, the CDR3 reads TGTGCCAGCAGTGAATCGCTTCAGGGAGCGGGGAACACCGGGGAGCTGTTTTTT.

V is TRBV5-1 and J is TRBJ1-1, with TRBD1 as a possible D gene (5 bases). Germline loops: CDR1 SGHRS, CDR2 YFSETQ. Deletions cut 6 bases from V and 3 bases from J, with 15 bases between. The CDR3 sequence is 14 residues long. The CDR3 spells CASTLDNGDTEAFF. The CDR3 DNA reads TGCGCCAGCACGCTGGACAACGGGGACACTGAAGCTTTCTTT.

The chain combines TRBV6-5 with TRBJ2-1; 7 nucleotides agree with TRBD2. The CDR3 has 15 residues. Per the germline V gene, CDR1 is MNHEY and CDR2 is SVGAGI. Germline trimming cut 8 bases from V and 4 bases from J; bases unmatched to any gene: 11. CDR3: CASATPGLKYNEQFF. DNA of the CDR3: TGTGCCAGCGCGACACCGGGACTAAAATACAATGAGCAGTTCTTC.

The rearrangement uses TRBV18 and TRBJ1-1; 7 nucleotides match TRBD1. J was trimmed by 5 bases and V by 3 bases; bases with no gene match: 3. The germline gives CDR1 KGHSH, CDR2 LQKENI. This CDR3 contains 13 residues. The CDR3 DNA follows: TGTGCCAGCTCACCCGAGGGGGCTACTGAAGCTTTCTTT. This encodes CASSPEGATEAFF.

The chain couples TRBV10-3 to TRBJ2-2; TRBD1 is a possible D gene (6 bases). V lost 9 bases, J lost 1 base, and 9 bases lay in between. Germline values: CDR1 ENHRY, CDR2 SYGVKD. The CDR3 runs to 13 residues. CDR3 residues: CAIKQGNTGELFF. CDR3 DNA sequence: TGTGCCATTAAACAGGGGAACACCGGGGAGCTGTTTTTT.

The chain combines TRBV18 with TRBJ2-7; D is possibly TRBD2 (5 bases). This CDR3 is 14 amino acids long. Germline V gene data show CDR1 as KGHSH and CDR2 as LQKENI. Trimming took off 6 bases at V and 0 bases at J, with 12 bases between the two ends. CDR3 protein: CASSPQGSSYEQYF. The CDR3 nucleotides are TGTGCCAGCTCTCCCCAAGGGAGCTCCTACGAGCAGTACTTC.

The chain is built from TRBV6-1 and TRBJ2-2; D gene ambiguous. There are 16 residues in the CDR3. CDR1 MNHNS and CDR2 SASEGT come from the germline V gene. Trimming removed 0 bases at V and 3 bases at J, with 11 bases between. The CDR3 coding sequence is TGTGCCAGCAGTGAAGCGGGTTTCTCCTACACCGGGGAGCTGTTTTTT. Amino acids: CASSEAGFSYTGELFF.